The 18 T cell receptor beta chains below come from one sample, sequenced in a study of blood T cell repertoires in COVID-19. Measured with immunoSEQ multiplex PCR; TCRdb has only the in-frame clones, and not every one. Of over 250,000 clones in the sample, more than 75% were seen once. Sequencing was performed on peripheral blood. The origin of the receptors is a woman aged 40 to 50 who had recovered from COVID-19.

The CDR3 here is CASRDRETGELFF. The CDR3, as DNA: TGTGCCAGCAGGGACAGGGAGACCGGGGAGCTGTTTTTT. J is TRBJ2-2 and V is TRBV2; 8 nucleotides line up with TRBD1. CDR3 length equals 13 residues. Per the germline V gene, CDR1 is SNHLY and CDR2 is FYNNEI. The V and J ends lost 6 bases and 5 bases, in that order; junction bases with no gene match: 2.

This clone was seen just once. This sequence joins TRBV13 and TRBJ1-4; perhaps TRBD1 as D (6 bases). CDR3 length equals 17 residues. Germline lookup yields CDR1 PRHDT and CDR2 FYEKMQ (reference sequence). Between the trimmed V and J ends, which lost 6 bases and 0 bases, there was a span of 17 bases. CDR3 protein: CASSYLGGGSTNEKLFF. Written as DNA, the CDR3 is TGTGCCAGCAGTTACCTTGGGGGCGGGTCAACTAATGAAAAACTGTTTTTT.

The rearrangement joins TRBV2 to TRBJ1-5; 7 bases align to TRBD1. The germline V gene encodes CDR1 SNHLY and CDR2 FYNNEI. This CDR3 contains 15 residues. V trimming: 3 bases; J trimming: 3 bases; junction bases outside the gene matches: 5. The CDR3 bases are TGTGCCAGCAGTGAGGGGACAGTCTTCAATCAGCCCCAGCATTTT. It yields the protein CASSEGTVFNQPQHF.

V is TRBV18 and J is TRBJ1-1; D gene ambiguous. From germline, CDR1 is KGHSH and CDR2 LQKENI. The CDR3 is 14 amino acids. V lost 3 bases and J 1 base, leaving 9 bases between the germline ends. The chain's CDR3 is CASSPVQENTEAFF. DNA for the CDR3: TGTGCCAGCTCACCCGTCCAGGAGAACACTGAAGCTTTCTTT. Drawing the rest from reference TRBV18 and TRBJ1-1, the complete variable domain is NAGVMQNPRHLVRRRGQEARLRCSPMKGHSHVYWYRQLPEEGLKFMVYLQKENIIDESGMPKERFSAEFPKEGPSILRIQQVVRGDSAAYFCASSPVQENTEAFFGQGTRLTVV.

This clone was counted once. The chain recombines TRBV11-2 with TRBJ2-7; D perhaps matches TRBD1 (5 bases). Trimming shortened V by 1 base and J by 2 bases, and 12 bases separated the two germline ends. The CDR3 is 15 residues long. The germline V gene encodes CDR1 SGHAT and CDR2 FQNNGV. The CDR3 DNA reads TGTGCCAGCAGCTTAGGTCAGGGAATGGCCTACGAGCAGTACTTC. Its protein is CASSLGQGMAYEQYF.

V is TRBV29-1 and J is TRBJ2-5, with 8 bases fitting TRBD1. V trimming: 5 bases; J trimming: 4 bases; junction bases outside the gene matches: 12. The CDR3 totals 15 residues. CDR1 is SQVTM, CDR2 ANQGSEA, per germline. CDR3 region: CSVQGPRTGRETQYF. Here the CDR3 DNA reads TGCAGCGTTCAGGGACCCCGGACAGGGCGAGAGACCCAGTACTTC.

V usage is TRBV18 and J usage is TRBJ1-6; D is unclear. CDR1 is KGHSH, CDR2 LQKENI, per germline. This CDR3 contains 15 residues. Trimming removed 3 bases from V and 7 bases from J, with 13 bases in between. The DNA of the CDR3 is TGTGCCAGCTCACCCGAGGGAAAGCGAAATTCACCCCTCCACTTT. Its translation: CASSPEGKRNSPLHF.

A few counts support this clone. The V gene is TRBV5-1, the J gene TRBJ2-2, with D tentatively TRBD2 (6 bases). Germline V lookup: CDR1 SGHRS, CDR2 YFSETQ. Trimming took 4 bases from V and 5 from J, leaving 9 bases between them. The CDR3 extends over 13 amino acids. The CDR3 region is CASSPGVTGELFF. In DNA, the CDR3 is TGCGCCAGCAGCCCGGGGGTTACCGGGGAGCTGTTTTTT.

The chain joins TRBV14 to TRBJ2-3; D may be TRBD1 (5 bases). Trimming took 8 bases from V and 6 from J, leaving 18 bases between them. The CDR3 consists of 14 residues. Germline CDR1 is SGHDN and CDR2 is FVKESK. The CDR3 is CASARLGVGDTQYF. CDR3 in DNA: TGTGCCAGCGCCCGGCTAGGGGTGGGCGATACGCAGTATTTT. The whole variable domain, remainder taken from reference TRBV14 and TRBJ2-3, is EAGVTQFPSHSVIEKGQTVTLRCDPISGHDNLYWYRRVMGKEIKFLLHFVKESKQDESGMPNNRFLAERTGGTYSTLKVQPAELEDSGVYFCASARLGVGDTQYFGPGTRLTVL.

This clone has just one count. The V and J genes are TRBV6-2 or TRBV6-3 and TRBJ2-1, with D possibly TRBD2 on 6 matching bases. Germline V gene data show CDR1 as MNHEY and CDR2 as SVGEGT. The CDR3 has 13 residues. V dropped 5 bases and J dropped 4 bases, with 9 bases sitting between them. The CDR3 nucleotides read TGTGCCAGCAGTCCGACTAGGTACAATGAGCAGTTCTTC. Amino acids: CASSPTRYNEQFF.

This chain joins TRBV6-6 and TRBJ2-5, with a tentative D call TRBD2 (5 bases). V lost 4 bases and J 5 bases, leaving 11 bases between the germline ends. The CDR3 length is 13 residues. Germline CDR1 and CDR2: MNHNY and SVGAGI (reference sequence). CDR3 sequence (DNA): TGTGCCAGCAGTTGGGCGGAGGCGGAGACCCAGTACTTC. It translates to CASSWAEAETQYF.

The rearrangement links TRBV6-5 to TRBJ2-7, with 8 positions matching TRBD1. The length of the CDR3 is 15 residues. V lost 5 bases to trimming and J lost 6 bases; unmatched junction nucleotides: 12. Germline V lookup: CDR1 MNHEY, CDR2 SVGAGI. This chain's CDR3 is CASSPGQAGILEQYF. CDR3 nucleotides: TGTGCCAGCAGTCCGGGACAGGCGGGGATCCTCGAGCAGTACTTC.

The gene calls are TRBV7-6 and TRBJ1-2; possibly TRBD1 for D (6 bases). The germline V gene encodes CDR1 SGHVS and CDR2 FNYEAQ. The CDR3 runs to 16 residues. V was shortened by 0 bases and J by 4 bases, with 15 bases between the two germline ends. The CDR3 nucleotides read TGTGCCAGCAGCTTAGCAGAGAACAGGGTACCCTATGGCTACACCTTC. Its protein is CASSLAENRVPYGYTF.

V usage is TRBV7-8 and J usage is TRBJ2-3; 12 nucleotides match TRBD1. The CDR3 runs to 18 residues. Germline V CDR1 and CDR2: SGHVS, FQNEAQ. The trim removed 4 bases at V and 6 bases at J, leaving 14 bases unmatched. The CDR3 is CASSWPGTGGVGTDTQYF. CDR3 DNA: TGTGCCAGCAGCTGGCCCGGGACAGGGGGCGTGGGAACGGATACGCAGTATTTT.

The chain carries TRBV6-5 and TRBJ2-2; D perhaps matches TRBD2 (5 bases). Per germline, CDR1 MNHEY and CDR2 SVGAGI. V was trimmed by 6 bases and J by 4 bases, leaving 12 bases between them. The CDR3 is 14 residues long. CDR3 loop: CASRAATPTGELFF. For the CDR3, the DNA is TGTGCCAGCAGAGCGGCTACCCCCACCGGGGAGCTGTTTTTT.

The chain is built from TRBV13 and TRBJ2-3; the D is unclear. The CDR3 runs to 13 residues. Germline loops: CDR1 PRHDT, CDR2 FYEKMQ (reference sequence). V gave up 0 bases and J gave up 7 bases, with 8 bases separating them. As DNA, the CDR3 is TGTGCCAGCAGCTTAGGATTGTCCTATACGCAGTATTTT. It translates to CASSLGLSYTQYF.

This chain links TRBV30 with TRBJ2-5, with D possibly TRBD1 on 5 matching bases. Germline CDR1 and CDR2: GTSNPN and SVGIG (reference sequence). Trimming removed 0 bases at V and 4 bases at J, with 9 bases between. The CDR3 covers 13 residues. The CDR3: CAWSVGRAETQYF. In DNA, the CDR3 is TGTGCCTGGAGTGTAGGCAGGGCAGAGACCCAGTACTTC.

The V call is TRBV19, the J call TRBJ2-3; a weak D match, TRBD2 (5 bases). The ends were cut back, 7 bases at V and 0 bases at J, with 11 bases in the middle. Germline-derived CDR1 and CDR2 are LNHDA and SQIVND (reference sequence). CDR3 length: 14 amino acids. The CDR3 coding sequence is TGTGCCAGTACCCCGGACTTTAGCACAGATACGCAGTATTTT. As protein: CASTPDFSTDTQYF.